A single sample is the source of the 3 T cell receptor beta chains below, sequenced in a study of blood T cell repertoires in COVID-19 (dated by TCRdb to the early 2020s). Libraries were constructed by the immunoSEQ multiplex PCR assay. In its TCRdb copy, this immuneACCESS table keeps in-frame sequences only and misses some clones. Where compared with another copy, unresolved V genes explain less than half of these, and the others have no known cause. A total of 200,000 to 250,000 clones appear in this sample, around 86% of them only once. The biggest ten clones account for 3% to 3.5% of the sample. The sample comprised peripheral blood. The source of these receptors is a woman in her twenties or thirties who had recovered from COVID-19.

This clone was found a few times. This CDR3 reads CSVDSGGELFF. In DNA form, the CDR3 reads TGCAGCGTTGACTCCGGGGGGGAGCTGTTTTTT. The J gene is TRBJ2-2, the V gene TRBV29-1, with no clear D. This CDR3 comprises 11 residues. The V gene lost 3 bases and the J gene lost 8 bases, with 7 bases spanning the gap. Germline CDR1 is SQVTM and CDR2 is ANQGSEA.

This chain uses TRBV19 with TRBJ1-1; the match to TRBD1 covers 7 bases. CDR1 is LNHDA, CDR2 SQIVND, per germline (reference sequence). The V and J ends lost 7 bases and 6 bases, in that order; junction bases with no gene match: 11. There are 14 residues in the CDR3. The CDR3 loop reads CASKNDRQGPEAFF. Written as DNA, the CDR3 is TGTGCCAGTAAGAACGACCGACAGGGCCCTGAAGCTTTCTTT.

There are a few counts of this clone. The rearrangement joins TRBV28 to TRBJ2-7; 7 nucleotides agree with TRBD1. Germline V CDR1 and CDR2: MDHEN, SYDVKM. The CDR3 loop spans 15 amino acids. V shed 1 base and J 3 bases; nucleotides not matched to a gene: 6. CDR3 coding DNA: TGTGCCAGCAGTTTATCTAGGGACAGTAGCTACGAGCAGTACTTC. It translates to CASSLSRDSSYEQYF.